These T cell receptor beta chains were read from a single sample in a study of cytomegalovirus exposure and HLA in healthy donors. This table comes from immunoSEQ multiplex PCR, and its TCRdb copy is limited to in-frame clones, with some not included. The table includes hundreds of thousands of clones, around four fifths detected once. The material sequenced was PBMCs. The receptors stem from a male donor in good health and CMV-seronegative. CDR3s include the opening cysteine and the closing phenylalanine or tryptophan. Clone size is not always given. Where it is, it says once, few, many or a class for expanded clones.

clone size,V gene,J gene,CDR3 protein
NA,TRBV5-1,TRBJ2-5,CASKTSGGGYQETQYF
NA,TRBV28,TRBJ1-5,CASRSGTGNQPQHF
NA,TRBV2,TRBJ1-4,CASRDETGGEKLFF
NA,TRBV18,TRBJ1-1,CASSPQGVRYNTEAFF
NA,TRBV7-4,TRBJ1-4,CASTDKGAGPYNEKLFF
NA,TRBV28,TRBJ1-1,CASTPDRGGTEAFF
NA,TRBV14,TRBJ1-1,CASSPTGTGAFF
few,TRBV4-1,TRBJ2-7,CASRIGQGVSYEQYF
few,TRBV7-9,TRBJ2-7,CASSFLAAYEQYF
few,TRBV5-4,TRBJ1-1,CASSPGDRGRLEAFF
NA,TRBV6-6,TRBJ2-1,CASSYSTSGDNEQFF
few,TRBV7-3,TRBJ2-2,CASSFGTGELFF
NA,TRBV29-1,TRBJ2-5,CSVAFGSAGETQYF
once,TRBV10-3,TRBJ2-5,CAISGGDWPYQETQYF
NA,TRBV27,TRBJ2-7,CASRLAGPTYEQYF
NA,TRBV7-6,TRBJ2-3,CASSSQGVSPDTQYF
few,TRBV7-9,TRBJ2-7,CASSPKGPFEQYF
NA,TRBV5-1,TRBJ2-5,CASSSGQVGETQYF
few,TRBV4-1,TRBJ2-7,CASSQGHSGRRLGEQYF
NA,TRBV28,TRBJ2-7,CASFPVPGISYEQYF
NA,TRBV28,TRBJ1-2,CASYSLQGGTYGYTF
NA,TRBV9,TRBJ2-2,CASSVARVSTGELFF
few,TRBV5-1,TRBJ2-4,CASSLGGGSNIQYF
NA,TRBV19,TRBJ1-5,CASSTWTQGNQPQHF
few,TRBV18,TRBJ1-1,CASSSDSLNTEAFF
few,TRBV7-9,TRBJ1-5,CASSSTGNQPQHF
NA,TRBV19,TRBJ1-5,CATSSGGLVEPQHF
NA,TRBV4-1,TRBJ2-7,CASSQGGGYGVYEQYF